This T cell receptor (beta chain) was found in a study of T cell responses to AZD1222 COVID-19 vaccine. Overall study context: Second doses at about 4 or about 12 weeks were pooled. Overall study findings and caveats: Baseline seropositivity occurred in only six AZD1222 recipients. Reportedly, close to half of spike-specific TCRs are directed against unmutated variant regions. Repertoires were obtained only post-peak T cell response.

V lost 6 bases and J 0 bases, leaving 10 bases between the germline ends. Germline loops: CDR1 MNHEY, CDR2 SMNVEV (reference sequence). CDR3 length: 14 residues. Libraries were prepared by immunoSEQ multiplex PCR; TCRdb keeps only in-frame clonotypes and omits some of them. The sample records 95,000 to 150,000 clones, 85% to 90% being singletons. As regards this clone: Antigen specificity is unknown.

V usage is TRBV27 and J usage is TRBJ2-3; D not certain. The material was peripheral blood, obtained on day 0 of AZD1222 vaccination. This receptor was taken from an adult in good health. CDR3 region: CASSETTSTDTQYF. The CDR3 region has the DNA TGTGCCAGCAGCGAGACGACTAGCACAGATACGCAGTATTTT.